This T cell receptor beta chain appears in the sequencing data of a study of glioma-infiltrating T cells (dated by TCRdb to about 2016). Regarding the study in general: Glioma tissue, non-neoplastic brain tissue and matched peripheral blood mononuclear cells were used as sources from which TCR alpha- and beta-chain repertoires were sequenced. To gauge divergence between tissue and blood T-cell populations, every tissue-infiltrating repertoire was compared against the peripheral blood repertoire from the same patient. Three low-grade glioma patients, about 8 primary glioblastoma patients, and three non-glioma patients who contributed non-neoplastic brain tissue made up the paired cohort. Points the paper makes about the study in general: Very few CDR3 sequences were found to be shared between tissue and blood, and this scarcity was attributed to high CDR3 diversity and limited sampling. VJ-independent divergence between tissue and blood was found to be below expectation in non-neoplastic patients but above expectation in all gliomas, particularly low-grade gliomas. Small numbers underpinned the group comparisons: roughly eight glioblastoma patients, three low-grade glioma patients and three non-neoplastic patients.

This clonotype was observed at least ten times. Its antigen remains undetermined. No per-base quality is available; no much larger clone lies one base away. The CDR3 spans 14 residues, from the cysteine through the phenylalanine. Only the CDR3 part of the read is kept: 42 bases, read in frame from the first base. CDR1 SGHTA and CDR2 FQGNSA are derived from the germline V gene. Trimming costs V 5 bases and J 2 bases, and their ends lie 10 bases apart. The iRepertoire nested amplicon-rescue multiplex PCR (arm-PCR) platform was used to amplify TCR alpha and beta CDR3 regions from RNA. The input for one-step reverse transcription and amplification was roughly 85-400 ng of either tissue mRNA or PBMC total RNA. Following bead purification, Illumina adapters were added through a secondary multiplex PCR, and the libraries were then gel-purified between 200 and 400 bp. The libraries contained internal 6-nucleotide barcodes that were used for demultiplexing. The libraries were sequenced on an Illumina MiSeq using 2x220 or 2x250 nucleotide paired-end reads. As for the authors' bioinformatics: Paired reads were merged using FLASH 1.2.11 and were aligned to the GRCh37 human genome using BWA-MEM, after which TRA and TRB reads were extracted. An IMGT-derived reference of cassette sequences and CDR3 motifs, with pseudogenes included, was used for V and J assignment. Reads were translated in three frames, and productive CDR3s were defined by a C…FGXG motif without stop codons. Unique combinations of V-J cassette pair and CDR3 amino acid sequence were defined as clonotypes. Hamming distance filtering was applied to reads, with thresholds set by the sequence error rate of each sample in mapped regions. Using fastp at Q25 and MiXCR, TCRdb reprocessed the public reads and kept productive beta chains. Records with the same CDR3 protein are collapsed into one entry carrying the most frequent genes and DNA. The V and J calls were determined by TCRdb, not by the authors. The sample records 170,000 or so distinct CDR3 sequences, about 46% of which are singletons. The top ten clones comprise around 5.3% of the sample.

The TCR was taken from a human donor with low-grade glioma or glioblastoma, undergoing nonglioma brain surgery, or in good health (not recorded which). The rearranged segments are TRBV7-2 and TRBJ1-5, with a tentative D gene TRBD1 over 5 matching bases. Sequencing input: glioma tissue, nonneoplastic brain tissue, or PBMCs (not recorded which). The DNA sequence is TGTGCCAGCAGCCGTCCAGGGCGCAATCAGCCCCAGCATTTT. Translated, this gives CASSRPGRNQPQHF.